Listed below are T cell receptor beta chains from one sample, sequenced in a study of T cell responses to AZD1222 COVID-19 vaccine. Sequenced by immunoSEQ multiplex PCR; TCRdb stores in-frame clones only, minus some. This sample carries about 73,000 clones, approximately 88% of them seen once, and the ten largest clones take 20%. Specimen: peripheral blood, collected on day 0 of AZD1222 vaccination. The source of these receptors is an adult in good health. Both conserved end residues are part of each CDR3. D genes are given only for firm matches. A row's size may be missing; if present it is once, few, many or a size class.

>TRBV24-1|NA|TRBJ2-1|NA
CATSGPTRYNEQFF
TGTGCCACCAGTGGCCCTACTCGCTACAATGAGCAGTTCTTC
>TRBV6-6|TRBD2|TRBJ2-7|NA
CASSYDRTSRYEQYF
TGTGCCAGCAGTTACGATCGGACTAGCAGGTACGAGCAGTACTTC
>TRBV6-6|NA|TRBJ1-5|NA
CASSYSKKGQPQHF
TGTGCCAGCAGTTACTCGAAGAAGGGACAGCCCCAGCATTTT
>TRBV28|TRBD1|TRBJ1-6|once
CASKTGQENNSPLHF
TGTGCCAGCAAAACGGGACAGGAGAATAATTCACCCCTCCACTTT
>TRBV19|NA|TRBJ1-2|few
CASSLDTGGGYTF
TGTGCCAGTAGTCTCGACACGGGCGGTGGCTACACCTTC
>TRBV3-1/TRBV3-2|NA|TRBJ2-1|once
CASCWDSPRGYNEQFF
TGTGCCAGCTGTTGGGACTCACCCAGGGGTTACAATGAGCAGTTCTTC
>TRBV6-2/TRBV6-3|NA|TRBJ2-2|NA
CASSGTPLAGELFF
TGTGCCAGCAGCGGGACTCCCCTCGCCGGGGAGCTGTTTTTT
>TRBV28|NA|TRBJ1-6|NA
CASSTFSDSPLHF
TGTGCCAGCAGCACCTTCTCCGATTCACCCCTCCACTTT
>TRBV2|NA|TRBJ2-5|NA
CASSAGVQETQYF
TGTGCCAGCAGTGCGGGAGTCCAAGAGACCCAGTACTTC
>TRBV2|TRBD1|TRBJ2-5|NA
CASRRGTGEETQYF
TGTGCCAGCAGACGTGGGACAGGGGAAGAGACCCAGTACTTC
>TRBV6-6|NA|TRBJ2-2|NA
CASSYTTGGAGELFF
TGTGCCAGCAGTTACACAACAGGGGGGGCCGGGGAGCTGTTTTTT
>TRBV27|NA|TRBJ2-1|NA
CASSLRLASRNEQFF
TGTGCCAGCAGTTTAAGGCTAGCAAGCAGGAATGAGCAGTTCTTC
>TRBV19|NA|TRBJ2-7|once
CASSIRGRSSYEQYF
TGTGCCAGTAGTATACGGGGACGGTCGTCCTACGAGCAGTACTTC
>TRBV18|TRBD2|TRBJ2-2|NA
CASPPRTSGGNTGELFF
TGTGCCAGCCCACCCAGGACTAGCGGGGGGAACACCGGGGAGCTGTTTTTT
>TRBV10-3|TRBD2|TRBJ2-1|once
CAISESLAGANNEQFF
TGTGCCATCAGTGAATCACTAGCGGGGGCCAACAATGAGCAGTTCTTC
>TRBV11-2|NA|TRBJ2-7|NA
CASSFDRFSYEQYF
TGTGCCAGCAGCTTTGACAGGTTCTCCTACGAGCAGTACTTC
>TRBV12-3/TRBV12-4|NA|TRBJ1-2|NA
CASSRQTTGGYTF
TGTGCCAGCAGCCGCCAAACTACTGGAGGCTACACCTTC
>TRBV7-6|TRBD1|TRBJ1-2|NA
CASSSRGKDGYTF
TGTGCCAGCAGCTCCAGGGGGAAAGATGGCTACACCTTC
>TRBV4-3|NA|TRBJ1-4|NA
CASSRQYNMNINEKLFF
TGCGCCAGCAGCCGCCAATATAACATGAACATTAATGAAAAACTGTTTTTT
>TRBV9|TRBD1|TRBJ2-7|NA
CASSGGTGQGWYEQYF
TGTGCCAGCAGCGGAGGGACGGGACAGGGGTGGTACGAGCAGTACTTC
>TRBV29-1|TRBD2|TRBJ2-7|NA
CSVEGTSGSYEQYF
TGCAGCGTTGAAGGGACTAGCGGGAGCTACGAGCAGTACTTC
>TRBV7-9|TRBD1|TRBJ1-2|once
CASSPTTQGASGGYTF
TGTGCCAGCAGCCCAACCACACAGGGGGCAAGCGGGGGCTACACCTTC
>TRBV19|NA|TRBJ2-2|NA
CASSREDSTGELFF
TGTGCCAGTAGTAGGGAAGACAGCACCGGGGAGCTGTTTTTT
>TRBV7-3|TRBD1|TRBJ1-6|NA
CASSSLDRGGNSPLHF
TGTGCCAGCAGCTCCCTGGACAGGGGGGGCAATTCACCCCTCCACTTT
>TRBV4-1|NA|TRBJ2-1|NA
CASSQGENEQFF
TGCGCCAGCAGCCAAGGAGAGAATGAGCAGTTCTTC
>TRBV4-3|TRBD2|TRBJ2-3|NA
CASSTSGGAYDTQYF
TGCGCCAGCAGCACTAGCGGGGGGGCTTACGATACGCAGTATTTT
>TRBV10-1|NA|TRBJ1-6|NA
CASSGLHNSPLHF
TGCGCCAGCAGTGGCCTTCATAATTCACCCCTCCACTTT
>TRBV12-3/TRBV12-4|NA|TRBJ1-1|NA
CASSHGTGAFF
TGTGCCAGCAGTCATGGGACTGGGGCTTTCTTT
>TRBV3-1/TRBV3-2|NA|TRBJ2-3|NA
CASSQAKRDTQYF
TGTGCCAGCAGCCAAGCAAAGAGAGATACGCAGTATTTT
>TRBV5-6|TRBD1|TRBJ2-3|NA
CASSTIRGQDTQYF
TGTGCCAGCAGCACAATAAGGGGGCAGGATACGCAGTATTTT
>TRBV7-2|NA|TRBJ1-1|NA
CASSPINTEAFF
TGTGCCAGCAGCCCTATCAACACTGAAGCTTTCTTT
>TRBV4-2|TRBD2|TRBJ2-7|NA
CASSPVSSGLAGGYEQYF
TGTGCCAGCAGCCCTGTCTCTTCGGGACTAGCGGGAGGGTACGAGCAGTACTTC
>TRBV27|TRBD2|TRBJ2-7|NA
CASSVGLAGGEQYF
TGTGCCAGCAGCGTTGGACTAGCGGGAGGGGAGCAGTACTTC
>TRBV5-4|NA|TRBJ2-6|NA
CASSPPGLSGANVLTF
TGTGCCAGCAGCCCGCCGGGGCTCTCTGGGGCCAACGTCCTGACTTTC
>TRBV6-6|TRBD2|TRBJ2-7|NA
CASTTSAGAYEQYF
TGTGCCAGCACTACATCTGCGGGGGCCTACGAGCAGTACTTC
>TRBV11-1|TRBD1|TRBJ1-6|few
CASSLATGGNSPLHF
TGTGCCAGCAGCTTAGCGACAGGGGGTAATTCACCCCTCCACTTT
>TRBV29-1|NA|TRBJ2-3|NA
CSTDNTDTQYF
TGCAGCACCGACAACACAGATACGCAGTATTTT
>TRBV6-2/TRBV6-3|NA|TRBJ2-1|NA
CASSYSPPSGIYNEQFF
TGTGCCAGCAGTTACTCCCCCCCGAGTGGCATTTACAATGAGCAGTTCTTC
>TRBV10-3|NA|TRBJ2-5|NA
CAISPSGRETQYF
TGTGCCATCAGTCCCAGTGGGCGAGAGACCCAGTACTTC
>TRBV18|TRBD2|TRBJ2-3|NA
CASSSGGGTDTQYF
TGTGCCAGCTCATCCGGGGGGGGCACAGATACGCAGTATTTT
>TRBV30|TRBD1|TRBJ1-6|NA
CAWRNDWTGFNSPLHF
TGTGCCTGGAGGAACGATTGGACAGGGTTTAATTCACCCCTCCACTTT